This entry concerns a single TCR beta chain. Its target is unknown. Other DNA sequences within the sample encode an identical CDR3. Among the donors, all were healthy bone marrow donors. The sample belongs to a study of cytomegalovirus exposure and HLA in healthy donors. Broader study findings: One later analysis reportedly identified an Asian-associated ancestry cluster that showed fewer N-insertions than the roughly 600-donor mean. Later analysis associated a missense DCLRE1C variant with TCR beta V- and J-gene trimming. The sole available immune exposure information was CMV serostatus.

The ends lost 5 bases at V and 4 bases at J; junction bases unmatched: 6. The CDR3 totals 13 residues. Germline V gene lookup returns CDR1 SQVTM and CDR2 ANQGSEA. PCR was performed using 60 Vbeta and 13 Jbeta primers. The data were produced by immunoSEQ multiplex PCR, yet TCRdb's version contains in-frame clones alone and is incomplete. This table holds 120,000 to 150,000 clones, about 79% found once. The sequencing input was PBMCs. This receptor was taken from a man aged 35 to 55 in good health and CMV-seropositive. The chain is built from TRBV29-1 and TRBJ2-7, with TRBD2 matching over 9 bases. The CDR3: CSVPGTSSYEQYF. For the CDR3, the DNA is TGCAGCGTTCCCGGGACTAGCTCTTACGAGCAGTACTTC.